The clone carrying this TCR beta chain was picked up a small number of times. The data were taken from a study of T cell responses to AZD1222 COVID-19 vaccine. Trimming shortened V by 3 bases and J by 6 bases, and 11 bases separated the two germline ends. CDR3 size: 13 residues. The germline V gene has CDR1 MDHEN and CDR2 SYDVKM. Repertoires were generated with immunoSEQ multiplex PCR, while TCRdb's copy carries only in-frame clones and drops some. The sample carries 150,000 to 200,000 clones, around 90% recorded once. The J gene is TRBJ1-2, the V gene TRBV28; no clear D gene. This clonotype was obtained from an adult in good health. Sample: peripheral blood, taken on day 0 of AZD1222 vaccination. Here the CDR3 reads CASSLSRFNGYTF. The CDR3 DNA reads as TGTGCCAGCAGTTTGTCTAGATTCAATGGCTACACCTTC.